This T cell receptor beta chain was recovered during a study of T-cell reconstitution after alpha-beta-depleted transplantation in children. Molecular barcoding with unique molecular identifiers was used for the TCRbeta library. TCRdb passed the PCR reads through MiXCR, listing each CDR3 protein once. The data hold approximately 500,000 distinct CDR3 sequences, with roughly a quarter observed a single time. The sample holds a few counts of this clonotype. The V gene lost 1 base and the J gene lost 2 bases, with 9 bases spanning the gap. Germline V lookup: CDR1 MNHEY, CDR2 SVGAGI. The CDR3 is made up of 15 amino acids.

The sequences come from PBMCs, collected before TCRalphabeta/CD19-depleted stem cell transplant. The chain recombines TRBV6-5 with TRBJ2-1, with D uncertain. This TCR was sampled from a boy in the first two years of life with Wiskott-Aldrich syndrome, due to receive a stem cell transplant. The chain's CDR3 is CASSYLGPTYNEQFF. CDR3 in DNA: TGTGCCAGCAGTTACTTAGGACCGACCTACAATGAGCAGTTCTTC.